What follows are 28 T cell receptor beta chains derived from one specimen sequenced in a study of blood T cells in healthy people across ages. It was with a sample-barcoded 5' primer and a J-beta primer mix that a second PCR of roughly 7 to 12 cycles was run. MiXCR was run by TCRdb on the 5' RACE reads, yielding one entry per CDR3 protein. This table has some 1.6 million distinct CDR3 sequences, about 32% appearing once. Sequences were obtained from blood. These receptors were collected from a woman in her twenties or thirties in good health.

The rearrangement links TRBV7-2 to TRBJ2-1; D not resolved. Trimming pared 1 base from V and 6 bases from J, leaving 13 bases between. The CDR3 spans 15 residues. Germline assignment: CDR1 SGHTA and CDR2 FQGNSA. DNA for the CDR3: TGTGCCAGCAGCTTAGTAGTGGTCGCCCGCAATGAGCAGTTCTTC. It yields the protein CASSLVVVARNEQFF.

The chain has TRBV3-1 and TRBJ2-3; TRBD2 aligns across 9 bases. The germline V gene encodes CDR1 LGHDT and CDR2 YNNKEL (reference sequence). Trimming at V came to 1 base and at J to 7 bases, leaving 12 bases not matched to a gene. This CDR3 is built from 17 residues. CDR3 protein: CASSQGRPSGIKNTQYF. The CDR3, as DNA: TGTGCCAGCAGCCAAGGACGTCCTAGCGGGATTAAAAATACGCAGTATTTT.

There are a few counts of this clonotype. The J gene is TRBJ2-1, the V gene TRBV9; 10 bases are shared with TRBD2. V dropped 3 bases and J dropped 4; count of bases not matched to a gene: 10. This CDR3 spans 17 amino acids. Per germline, CDR1 SGDLS and CDR2 YYNGEE. The CDR3: CASSAAPSGGEYNEQFF. The CDR3 DNA sequence: TGTGCCAGCAGCGCCGCCCCTAGCGGGGGAGAATACAATGAGCAGTTCTTC.

The chain is built from TRBV6-5 and TRBJ2-5; D uncertain. This CDR3 region has 14 residues. Germline V CDR1 and CDR2: MNHEY, SVGAGI. Between the trimmed V and J ends, which lost 6 bases and 2 bases, there was a span of 13 bases. As DNA, the CDR3 is TGTGCCAGCAGCAGACTTCTGGGGCAAGAGACCCAGTACTTC. It is translated as CASSRLLGQETQYF.

V is TRBV20-1 and J is TRBJ2-5; TRBD2 agrees at 9 bases. Germline assignment: CDR1 DFQATT and CDR2 SNEGSKA (reference sequence). Trimming cost V 0 bases and J 2 bases; bases outside gene matches: 7. This CDR3 region has 16 residues. The CDR3: CSARDAQRGDQETQYF. CDR3 DNA sequence: TGCAGTGCTAGAGATGCCCAGCGGGGGGATCAAGAGACCCAGTACTTC.

V usage is TRBV5-1 and J usage is TRBJ2-1; 8 nucleotides line up with TRBD1. The CDR3 runs to 15 residues. The J segment lost 7 bases and the V segment lost 4 bases, leaving 10 bases of the junction unmatched. Germline V lookup: CDR1 SGHRS, CDR2 YFSETQ. CDR3 amino acids: CASSIRQGPENEQFF. For the CDR3, the DNA is TGCGCCAGCAGCATCCGACAGGGGCCTGAGAATGAGCAGTTCTTC.

As to this clonotype: A much larger clone is a single base away; this may be a read error. V is TRBV5-1 and J is TRBJ2-1; tentatively, D is TRBD2 (5 bases). The CDR3 sequence is 15 residues long. Germline CDR1 SGHRS, CDR2 YFSETQ. CDR3 loop: CASGLGSAFYNEQFF. In nucleotides, the CDR3 is TGCGCCAGCGGCTTGGGTAGCGCGTTCTACAATGAGCAGTTCTTC.

This clonotype was seen more than once but under ten times. This chain uses TRBV7-7 with TRBJ2-5, with D possibly being TRBD1 (5 bases). The CDR3 spans 14 residues. The germline V gene encodes CDR1 SSHAT and CDR2 FNYEAQ (reference sequence). V was clipped by 5 bases and J by 4 bases, with 14 bases between them. CDR3 region: CASSPDSTAETQYF. CDR3 DNA: TGTGCCAGCAGCCCCGACAGTACCGCAGAGACCCAGTACTTC.

This clonotype has just one count. This chain connects TRBV19 to TRBJ1-1, with TRBD1 matching 9 bases. Germline CDR1 LNHDA, CDR2 SQIVND (reference sequence). There are 17 residues in the CDR3. J gave up 1 base and V 3 bases, and 9 bases lay outside the gene matches. This CDR3 reads CASSMEDRGGWNTEAFF. CDR3 DNA sequence: TGTGCCAGTAGTATGGAGGACAGGGGAGGATGGAACACTGAAGCTTTCTTT.

The chain carries TRBV6-1 and TRBJ1-2; D may be TRBD1 (6 bases). Trimming left V 7 bases short and J 0 bases short, with 12 bases between. The CDR3 runs 14 residues. Looked up from germline, CDR1 is MNHNS and CDR2 is SASEGT. The CDR3 reads CASNQGSANYGYTF. The DNA of the CDR3 is TGTGCCAGCAACCAGGGGTCAGCTAACTATGGCTACACCTTC.

This clonotype has more than one count but fewer than ten. The chain employs TRBV27 and TRBJ2-1, with D unclear. Trimming cost V 5 bases and J 10 bases, with 18 bases left between them. The CDR3 extends over 14 amino acids. The germline CDR1 and CDR2 sequences are MNHEY and SMNVEV (reference sequence). The CDR3 loop is CASSPTLGRYEQFF. In DNA, the CDR3 is TGTGCCAGCAGTCCAACCCTGGGTCGATACGAGCAGTTCTTC.

In this sample, this clonotype turned up many times. The chain is built from TRBV7-9 and TRBJ2-5; TRBD2 agrees at 11 bases. After removal of 1 base from V and 7 bases from J, the junction contained 2 bases not matched to a gene. CDR1 is SEHNR, CDR2 FQNEAQ, per germline (reference sequence). This CDR3 has 14 residues. This CDR3 reads CASSLELAGATQYF. CDR3 sequence (DNA): TGTGCCAGCAGCTTAGAACTAGCGGGGGCGACCCAGTACTTC.

This chain links TRBV6-1 with TRBJ1-1; possible D gene TRBD1, 5 bases. This CDR3 has 16 residues. Germline CDR1 is MNHNS and CDR2 is SASEGT. V shed 5 bases and J shed 2 bases, with 18 bases lying between them. CDR3 amino acids: CASSHWGGEGNTEAFF. The CDR3 bases are TGTGCCAGCAGTCATTGGGGAGGGGAAGGAAACACTGAAGCTTTCTTT.

This clonotype appeared a single time. The CDR3 loop is CATDREETGELFF. CDR3 DNA: TGTGCCACGGACAGGGAGGAAACCGGGGAGCTGTTTTTT. The rearrangement joins TRBV2 to TRBJ2-2; 8 nucleotides agree with TRBD1. This CDR3 comprises 13 residues. The trim removed 10 bases at V and 5 bases at J, leaving 6 bases unmatched. Germline V CDR1 and CDR2: SNHLY, FYNNEI.

The chain joins TRBV12-3 or TRBV12-4 to TRBJ2-7; 8 bases agree with TRBD2. V gave up 3 bases and J gave up 4 bases; unmatched junction bases: 11. This CDR3 comprises 16 residues. The CDR3 region has the DNA TGTGCCAGCAGTTTCCCGAGCGGGAGATTGGGTTACGAGCAGTACTTC. It encodes CASSFPSGRLGYEQYF.

V usage is TRBV30 and J usage is TRBJ2-2, with 7 bases lining up with TRBD2. The trim removed 5 bases at V and 6 bases at J, leaving 6 bases unmatched. Germline V gives CDR1 GTSNPN, CDR2 SVGIG (reference sequence). This CDR3 has 13 amino acids. The CDR3 nucleotides read TGTGCCTGGGCCCGACTAGCACCCGGGGAGCTGTTTTTT. This gives the protein CAWARLAPGELFF.

V gene TRBV4-2 combines with J gene TRBJ2-3, with 10 bases fitting TRBD2. The V and J ends lost 0 bases and 6 bases, in that order; junction bases with no gene match: 9. This CDR3 contains 17 residues. Germline values: CDR1 LGHNA, CDR2 YNFKEQ. CDR3 amino acids: CASSQEDWLAGADTQYF. The CDR3 bases are TGTGCCAGCAGCCAAGAGGACTGGCTAGCGGGGGCGGATACGCAGTATTTT.

This clonotype was seen only a few times. The gene calls are TRBV12-3 or TRBV12-4 and TRBJ2-1, with D unclear. Trimming took 1 base from V and 2 from J, leaving 6 bases between them. The length of the CDR3 is 14 residues. The CDR3 coding sequence is TGTGCCAGCAGTTTAGGGAAACCCTACAATGAGCAGTTCTTC. It yields the protein CASSLGKPYNEQFF.

This sequence joins TRBV12-3 or TRBV12-4 and TRBJ2-5; the D gene is possibly TRBD2 (5 bases). Gene TRBJ2-7 matches the end of the DNA better, so the J call may be wrong. This CDR3 region has 12 residues. Here the CDR3 DNA reads TGTGCCAGCAGTTTAAGGGAGAGCGAGCAGTACTTC. Encoded protein: CASSLRESEQYF.

CDR3 nucleotides: TGCAGTGCTGCCCGGACGGGTAACTATGGCTACACCTTC. Its protein is CSAARTGNYGYTF. This chain joins TRBV20-1 and TRBJ1-2; no reliable D call. The CDR3 consists of 13 residues. The V gene lost 5 bases and the J gene lost 1 base, with 11 bases spanning the gap. The V gene's germline CDR1 is DFQATT and CDR2 SNEGSKA (reference sequence).

This clonotype occurred a few times. The chain's CDR3 is CASSLNGQPQHF. Here the CDR3 DNA reads TGTGCCAGCAGTTTAAACGGCCAGCCCCAGCATTTT. This chain connects TRBV28 to TRBJ1-5, with unresolved D. The length of the CDR3 is 12 residues. Trimming stripped 2 bases from V and 7 bases from J, with 6 bases between. Germline CDR1 reads MDHEN; CDR2 reads SYDVKM.

On this clonotype: One junction end does not reproduce the germline sequence, and a read error may be involved. V gene TRBV7-8 combines with J gene TRBJ2-3, with 8 bases identical to TRBD2. CDR3 length: 16 amino acids. Germline CDR1 and CDR2: SGHVS and FQNEAQ. In DNA form, the CDR3 reads TGTGCCAGCGGCTTAGCGCCTAGCGGGTTCACAGATACGCAGTATTTT. Its translation: CASGLAPSGFTDTQYF.

Only a few counts were recorded for this clonotype. The chain recombines TRBV12-3 or TRBV12-4 with TRBJ2-7, with 10 bases lining up with TRBD2. The V and J ends lost 1 base and 10 bases, in that order; junction bases with no gene match: 10. CDR3 length: 15 residues. CDR3 sequence (DNA): TGTGCCAGCAGTTTAGAGGGTCTAGCGGGGGCCAACCAGTACTTC. As protein: CASSLEGLAGANQYF.

The chain recombines TRBV18 with TRBJ2-5; 8 positions agree with TRBD1. The J call may be wrong; the DNA end is better matched by TRBJ2-7. The CDR3 sequence is 16 residues long. Per germline, CDR1 KGHSH and CDR2 LQKENI. Here the CDR3 reads CASSPAMQGANNEQYF. The CDR3 coding sequence is TGTGCCAGCTCACCAGCCATGCAGGGGGCGAATAACGAGCAGTACTTC.

This chain connects TRBV7-9 to TRBJ2-3; possibly TRBD1 for D (6 bases). CDR3 length: 16 amino acids. The V end lost 5 bases, the J end lost 0 bases, and 15 bases lay between the germline ends. The germline V gene has CDR1 SEHNR and CDR2 FQNEAQ (reference sequence). The CDR3 DNA follows: TGTGCCAGCAGCCCAACAGGGAAGTCTAGCACAGATACGCAGTATTTT. Translated, it gives CASSPTGKSSTDTQYF.

This clonotype was counted between two and nine times. V is TRBV4-1 and J is TRBJ2-7, with 8 positions matching TRBD2. CDR1 and CDR2 from the germline V gene are MGHRA and YSYEKL. The CDR3 sequence is 17 residues long. Trimming took 4 bases from V and 6 from J; bases not matched to a gene: 17. The CDR3 bases are TGCGCCAGCAGCCTCGCTTGGGGGGCGGGGGGTTCGACCGAGCAGTACTTC. Its protein product is CASSLAWGAGGSTEQYF.

The chain is built from TRBV29-1 and TRBJ2-7; D ambiguous. The V end lost 4 bases, the J end lost 0 bases, and 10 bases lay between the germline ends. From germline, CDR1 is SQVTM and CDR2 ANQGSEA. The CDR3 covers 13 residues. The CDR3: CSVVGGISYEQYF. The CDR3 DNA reads as TGCAGCGTTGTGGGCGGCATCTCCTACGAGCAGTACTTC.

The CDR3 DNA reads as TGTGCCATCAGTGTAGACAGCGTAAGGGGCTACACCTTC. Protein sequence: CAISVDSVRGYTF. The chain carries TRBV10-3 and TRBJ1-2, with D perhaps matching TRBD1 (5 bases). Germline loops: CDR1 ENHRY, CDR2 SYGVKD. V was pared by 4 bases and J by 8 bases, with 14 bases between. The CDR3 has 13 amino acids.